This TCR beta chain came from a study of OX40 agonist ivuxolimab in advanced cancers. Germline trimming cut 4 bases from V and 5 bases from J; bases unmatched to any gene: 7. The CDR3 is 15 amino acids. Per the germline V gene, CDR1 is SEHNR and CDR2 is FQNEAQ (reference sequence). The data were produced by immunoSEQ multiplex PCR, yet TCRdb's version contains in-frame clones alone and is incomplete. This sample has under 70,000 clones, with more than 80% found just once. The chain is built from TRBV7-9 and TRBJ2-5, with 10 bases identical to TRBD2. The receptor was isolated from an adult with an advanced solid tumor such as melanoma, head and neck, liver or kidney cancer. The material sequenced was CD4+ or CD8+ T cells sorted from blood, taken in a trial of the OX40 agonist ivuxolimab. The CDR3 is CASSSSGGGKETQYF. CDR3 in DNA: TGTGCCAGCAGCTCCAGCGGGGGGGGTAAGGAGACCCAGTACTTC. Filled out from reference TRBV7-9 and TRBJ2-5, the complete variable domain reads DTGVSQNPRHKITKRGQNVTFRCDPISEHNRLYWYRQTLGQGPEFLTYFQNEAQLEKSRLLSDRFSAERPKGSFSTLEIQRTEQGDSAMYLCASSSSGGGKETQYFGPGTRLLVL.